The 27 T cell receptor beta chains below were found in one sample sequenced in a study of OX40 agonist ivuxolimab in advanced cancers. Assay: immunoSEQ multiplex PCR; the TCRdb copy retains only in-frame clones and omits some. Here the sample spans about 62,000 clones, 70% to 90% being singletons. The material was CD4+ or CD8+ T cells sorted from blood, obtained in a trial of the OX40 agonist ivuxolimab. These receptors were collected from an adult with an advanced solid tumor such as melanoma, head and neck, liver or kidney cancer.

The chain couples TRBV11-2 to TRBJ2-7; tentative D call: TRBD1 (5 bases). Germline CDR1 is SGHAT and CDR2 is FQNNGV. Deletions cut 4 bases from V and 2 bases from J, with 12 bases between. The CDR3 totals 14 residues. The CDR3 sequence is CASSSQGGPYEQYF. The CDR3 DNA sequence: TGTGCCAGCAGCTCCCAGGGCGGACCCTACGAGCAGTACTTC.

This sequence joins TRBV18 and TRBJ1-1, with TRBD1 matching over 9 bases. This CDR3 region has 15 residues. J lost 4 bases, V lost 5 bases, and 8 bases had no gene match. Looked up from germline, CDR1 is KGHSH and CDR2 is LQKENI. The chain's CDR3 is CASSRIPGQGTEAFF. For the CDR3, the DNA is TGTGCCAGCTCAAGGATTCCGGGACAGGGCACTGAAGCTTTCTTT.

V usage is TRBV11-1 and J usage is TRBJ2-3, with TRBD2 identical over 9 bases. The V segment lost 3 bases and the J segment 3 bases; nucleotides outside the gene matches: 4. CDR3 size: 15 residues. Germline CDR1 reads SGHAT; CDR2 reads FQDESV (reference sequence). DNA of the CDR3: TGTGCCAGCAGCTTGTTCAGCGGGAGGACAGATACGCAGTATTTT. Amino acids: CASSLFSGRTDTQYF.

This clone has only one observation. This chain uses TRBV9 with TRBJ2-5, with a tentative D call TRBD1 (6 bases). CDR3 length: 14 residues. With 4 bases removed from V and 5 bases from J, the gap between germline ends came to 15 bases. From germline, CDR1 is SGDLS and CDR2 YYNGEE. For the CDR3, the DNA is TGTGCCAGCAGCCCCCAGGGGAGCTGGGAGACCCAGTACTTC. It is translated as CASSPQGSWETQYF.

The rearrangement uses TRBV6-1 and TRBJ2-5, with 12 bases lining up with TRBD2. Germline CDR1 is MNHNS and CDR2 is SASEGT. The trim removed 7 bases at V and 5 bases at J, leaving 8 bases unmatched. CDR3 length equals 15 residues. The CDR3, as DNA: TGTGCCAGCATGAGGACTAGCGGGATGCGCGAGACCCAGTACTTC. Amino acids: CASMRTSGMRETQYF.

V usage is TRBV27 and J usage is TRBJ1-1; D possibly corresponds to TRBD1 (5 bases). Trimming left V 0 bases short and J 1 base short, with 9 bases between. Per the germline V gene, CDR1 is MNHEY and CDR2 is SMNVEV (reference sequence). The CDR3 contains 15 residues. The CDR3 loop is CASSLSPTGNTEAFF. The CDR3 DNA is TGTGCCAGCAGTTTATCCCCTACAGGGAACACTGAAGCTTTCTTT.

This chain connects TRBV6-5 to TRBJ2-7; 7 bases match TRBD2. The junction had 12 bases not matched to a gene; V was cut back by 8 bases and J by 2 bases. The CDR3 extends over 15 amino acids. The V gene's germline CDR1 is MNHEY and CDR2 SVGAGI. The CDR3 sequence is CASFPGGPNPYEQYF. The CDR3 DNA is TGTGCCAGCTTCCCGGGGGGACCGAACCCCTACGAGCAGTACTTC.

The rearrangement links TRBV9 to TRBJ2-5; the D gene is possibly TRBD1 (5 bases). Germline CDR1 and CDR2: SGDLS and YYNGEE. CDR3 size: 15 residues. The germline V and J ends were trimmed by 4 bases and 5 bases, with 18 bases remaining between them. The CDR3 reads CASSQQGQDRETQYF. The CDR3 nucleotides read TGTGCCAGCAGCCAGCAGGGCCAGGATCGGGAGACCCAGTACTTC.

This chain uses TRBV7-9 with TRBJ1-1; D remains ambiguous. The V end was cut by 5 bases, the J end by 0 bases, with 13 bases between. Germline V gene lookup returns CDR1 SEHNR and CDR2 FQNEAQ (reference sequence). This CDR3 is 15 amino acids long. The CDR3 region is CASSPGGSMNTEAFF. For the CDR3, the DNA is TGTGCCAGCAGCCCAGGCGGGTCTATGAACACTGAAGCTTTCTTT.

CDR3 DNA sequence: TGTGCCAGCAGTTTATTTGGGACAGGGGGTCAGCCCCAGCATTTT. Its translation is CASSLFGTGGQPQHF. The chain uses TRBV28 and TRBJ1-5, with TRBD1 matching over 11 bases. J lost 6 bases, V lost 1 base, and 2 bases had no gene match. CDR3 length: 15 residues. From germline, CDR1 is MDHEN and CDR2 SYDVKM.

The V and J genes are TRBV18 and TRBJ2-1, with TRBD2 matching 11 bases. There are 18 residues in the CDR3. Germline V gene data show CDR1 as KGHSH and CDR2 as LQKENI. V lost 1 base, J lost 6 bases, and 11 bases stayed unmatched. The CDR3 is CASSPRTSGSTGGNEQFF. The CDR3 DNA reads TGTGCCAGCTCACCACGCACTAGCGGGAGTACGGGGGGCAATGAGCAGTTCTTC.

This chain uses TRBV29-1 with TRBJ2-1, with TRBD2 matching over 8 bases. Germline trimming cut 7 bases from V and 1 base from J; bases unmatched to any gene: 6. This CDR3 has 14 residues. Germline CDR1 reads SQVTM; CDR2 reads ANQGSEA. In DNA form, the CDR3 reads TGCAGCGCCCCAGGGACTAGGTCCTACAATGAGCAGTTCTTC. Its translation: CSAPGTRSYNEQFF.

V usage is TRBV7-8 and J usage is TRBJ1-1; 8 bases map to TRBD1. Losses at the gene ends were 1 base for V and 4 bases for J; bases not matched to a gene: 11. Germline CDR1 and CDR2: SGHVS and FQNEAQ. CDR3 length: 17 amino acids. The DNA for the CDR3 is TGTGCCAGCAGCTTAGGGGCCGGGACAGGCGGGGGCACTGAAGCTTTCTTT. Protein sequence: CASSLGAGTGGGTEAFF.

V usage is TRBV6-5 and J usage is TRBJ1-1, with D perhaps matching TRBD1 (5 bases). The CDR3 consists of 15 residues. Trimming cost V 0 bases and J 2 bases, with 10 bases left between them. CDR1 is MNHEY and CDR2 is SVGAGI in the germline V gene. The CDR3 protein is CASSYSAGTNTEAFF. The CDR3 region has the DNA TGTGCCAGCAGTTACTCTGCAGGGACTAACACTGAAGCTTTCTTT.

The gene calls are TRBV9 and TRBJ2-2; D perhaps matches TRBD1 (5 bases). The CDR3 runs 15 residues. Germline CDR1 SGDLS, CDR2 YYNGEE. V was clipped by 4 bases and J by 4 bases, with 14 bases between them. Here the CDR3 reads CASSPRQSSTGELFF. In DNA form, the CDR3 reads TGTGCCAGCAGCCCTCGACAGAGTAGCACCGGGGAGCTGTTTTTT.

The chain combines TRBV5-1 with TRBJ1-1; D is unresolved. CDR1 SGHRS and CDR2 YFSETQ come from the germline V gene. Trimming cost V 0 bases and J 8 bases, with 11 bases left between them. This CDR3 comprises 13 residues. CDR3 in amino acids: CASSLGGLGEAFF. The CDR3, as DNA: TGCGCCAGCAGCTTGGGAGGGTTAGGGGAAGCTTTCTTT.

Comments on this clone: Compared with germline, one end of the junction differs, possibly owing to a read error. V gene TRBV5-1 combines with J gene TRBJ1-1, with D maybe TRBD1 (6 bases). From germline, CDR1 is SGHRS and CDR2 YFSETQ. This CDR3 has 15 amino acids. CDR3 coding DNA: TGCGCCAGCAGTTTGGGGGCACAGGCGAACACTGAAGCTTTCTTT. This codes for CASSLGAQANTEAFF.

This chain uses TRBV5-5 with TRBJ1-3, with TRBD1 matching 9 bases. Germline lookup yields CDR1 SGHKS and CDR2 YYEKEE (reference sequence). The ends lost 3 bases at V and 2 bases at J; junction bases unmatched: 12. This CDR3 comprises 18 residues. The CDR3 coding sequence is TGTGCCAGCAGCTCCCCGGGACAGGGACGGTTAGCTGGAAACACCATATATTTT. Its translation: CASSSPGQGRLAGNTIYF.

The chain recombines TRBV10-3 with TRBJ1-2; 8 positions match TRBD1. This CDR3 comprises 13 residues. V shed 5 bases and J 5 bases; nucleotides not matched to a gene: 4. Looked up from germline, CDR1 is ENHRY and CDR2 is SYGVKD. In DNA form, the CDR3 reads TGTGCCATCAGTAAGACAGGGGAATATGGCTACACCTTC. As protein: CAISKTGEYGYTF.

V and J are TRBV10-1 and TRBJ2-2; weak D call: TRBD1 (6 bases). The CDR3 has 16 amino acids. The V gene's germline CDR1 is WNHNN and CDR2 SYGVQD (reference sequence). The V gene lost 0 bases and the J gene lost 5 bases, with 13 bases spanning the gap. The CDR3 DNA follows: TGCGCCAGCAGTGAGTCGATAGGGGGTCAAACCGGGGAGCTGTTTTTT. This encodes CASSESIGGQTGELFF.

V and J are TRBV5-6 and TRBJ2-4; no firm D call. With 1 base removed from V and 7 bases from J, the gap between germline ends came to 9 bases. The CDR3 consists of 13 residues. CDR1 SGHDT and CDR2 YYEEEE come from the germline V gene. The CDR3 here is CASSLRAGNIQYF. The CDR3 DNA follows: TGTGCCAGCAGCTTGCGGGCTGGTAACATTCAGTACTTC.

The chain recombines TRBV11-2 with TRBJ2-4; unclear D gene. V was shortened by 5 bases and J by 6 bases, with 11 bases between the two germline ends. This CDR3 is 13 amino acids long. Germline lookup yields CDR1 SGHAT and CDR2 FQNNGV. CDR3 DNA: TGTGCCAGCAGCCAGAGCCTGGGAAACATTCAGTACTTC. Residues: CASSQSLGNIQYF.

The J gene is TRBJ1-2, the V gene TRBV13, with a possible D match to TRBD1 (6 bases). Per germline, CDR1 PRHDT and CDR2 FYEKMQ (reference sequence). The CDR3 is 13 residues long. Trimming pared 6 bases from V and 7 bases from J, leaving 15 bases between. The CDR3 nucleotides read TGTGCCAGCAGTCTTGGCAGGGGAGGTGGCTACACCTTC. Translated, it gives CASSLGRGGGYTF.

This clone was seen only a few times. The gene calls are TRBV2 and TRBJ1-2, with D possibly being TRBD1 (5 bases). The V gene lost 6 bases and the J gene lost 7 bases, with 15 bases spanning the gap. CDR3 length equals 13 residues. Germline assignment: CDR1 SNHLY and CDR2 FYNNEI. The CDR3 DNA reads TGTGCCAGCAGGAGGGACGTTGAGGGTGGCTACACCTTC. This translates into CASRRDVEGGYTF. Combining the CDR3 with reference TRBV2 and TRBJ1-2 gives the whole variable domain EPEVTQTPSHQVTQMGQEVILRCVPISNHLYFYWYRQILGQKVEFLVSFYNNEISEKSEIFDDQFSVERPDGSNFTLKIRSTKLEDSAMYFCASRRDVEGGYTFGSGTRLTVV.

The chain uses TRBV10-2 and TRBJ2-2, with 9 bases that match TRBD1. This CDR3 has 16 amino acids. Germline CDR1 WSHSY, CDR2 SAAADI. The junction had 7 bases not matched to a gene; V was cut back by 6 bases and J by 2 bases. CDR3 nucleotides: TGCGCCAGCAGCGCTACAGGGGGCGCAAACACCGGGGAGCTGTTTTTT. Amino acid sequence: CASSATGGANTGELFF.

As DNA, the CDR3 is TGTGCCAGCAGGACACAGGGTTACACTGAAGCTTTCTTT. It codes for CASRTQGYTEAFF. The V call is TRBV5-5, the J call TRBJ1-1, with D possibly matching TRBD1 (6 bases). Germline CDR1 reads SGHKS; CDR2 reads YYEKEE (reference sequence). V lost 5 bases, J lost 3 bases, and 11 bases lay in between. The CDR3 runs to 13 residues.

V gene TRBV28 combines with J gene TRBJ2-3, with 7 bases that match TRBD2. V gave up 5 bases and J gave up 0 bases; unmatched junction bases: 8. The CDR3 consists of 16 residues. Germline V gene data show CDR1 as MDHEN and CDR2 as SYDVKM. This CDR3 is CASSPPSSGSTDTQYF. The DNA for the CDR3 is TGTGCCAGCAGTCCCCCATCTAGCGGAAGCACAGATACGCAGTATTTT. Based on the CDR3 plus reference TRBV28 and TRBJ2-3, the full variable domain is DVKVTQSSRYLVKRTGEKVFLECVQDMDHENMFWYRQDPGLGLRLIYFSYDVKMKEKGDIPEGYSVSREKKERFSLILESASTNQTSMYLCASSPPSSGSTDTQYFGPGTRLTVL.